Below, one TCR beta chain is given with its context. The data were obtained in a study of cytomegalovirus exposure and HLA in healthy donors. The CDR3 is 15 amino acids. From germline, CDR1 is SGHDT and CDR2 YYEEEE. Trimming removed 0 bases from V and 4 bases from J, with 13 bases in between. The PCR used 60 Vbeta and 13 Jbeta primers. TCRdb keeps only in-frame clones here, not all; method: immunoSEQ multiplex PCR. The repertoire consists of 100,000 or so clones, with around three quarters occurring once and the leading ten covering about 2.5%. The rearrangement links TRBV5-6 to TRBJ1-2, with D possibly being TRBD1 (5 bases). The sequenced material came from PBMCs. This clonotype originated in a female donor in good health and CMV-seronegative. Here the CDR3 reads CASSLDPSGGYGYTF. The CDR3 coding sequence is TGTGCCAGCAGCTTGGATCCGTCCGGGGGCTATGGCTACACCTTC.